The 23 T cell receptor beta chains in this list originate from one sample, sequenced in a study of cytomegalovirus exposure and HLA in healthy donors. It was with 60 Vbeta and 13 Jbeta primers that the PCR ran. Sequenced by immunoSEQ multiplex PCR; TCRdb stores in-frame clones only, minus some. This sample contains about 99,000 clones. Sequenced input: PBMCs. The origin of the receptors is a man in his forties or fifties in good health and CMV-seronegative.

The chain employs TRBV18 and TRBJ1-2; D is uncertain. The CDR3 spans 16 residues. Trimming took 3 bases from V and 2 from J, leaving 16 bases between them. Germline loops: CDR1 KGHSH, CDR2 LQKENI. The CDR3 loop reads CASSPNGSPGNYGYTF. The CDR3 DNA reads as TGTGCCAGCTCACCGAATGGCAGTCCGGGGAACTATGGCTACACCTTC. Together with reference TRBV18 and TRBJ1-2, the CDR3 gives the full variable domain: NAGVMQNPRHLVRRRGQEARLRCSPMKGHSHVYWYRQLPEEGLKFMVYLQKENIIDESGMPKERFSAEFPKEGPSILRIQQVVRGDSAAYFCASSPNGSPGNYGYTFGSGTRLTVV.

V gene TRBV7-6 combines with J gene TRBJ1-1; D might be TRBD1 (5 bases). V lost 6 bases, J lost 0 bases, and 8 bases lay in between. This CDR3 is 13 amino acids long. CDR1 SGHVS and CDR2 FNYEAQ come from the germline V gene. The CDR3 spells CASRTAMNTEAFF. The CDR3 nucleotides read TGTGCCAGCAGGACAGCTATGAACACTGAAGCTTTCTTT.

The J gene is TRBJ2-5, the V gene TRBV2; D unclear. Germline V lookup: CDR1 SNHLY, CDR2 FYNNEI. The CDR3 length is 12 residues. V was shortened by 0 bases and J by 4 bases, with 3 bases between the two germline ends. The CDR3, as DNA: TGTGCCAGCAGTGAAGCGAGAGAGACCCAGTACTTC. Translated: CASSEARETQYF. Using reference TRBV2 and TRBJ2-5 for the parts outside the CDR3, the full variable domain is EPEVTQTPSHQVTQMGQEVILRCVPISNHLYFYWYRQILGQKVEFLVSFYNNEISEKSEIFDDQFSVERPDGSNFTLKIRSTKLEDSAMYFCASSEARETQYFGPGTRLLVL.

CDR3 DNA sequence: TGTGCCAGCAGTGAAGTCGGCCAGGGTGAGCAGTTCTTC. It yields the protein CASSEVGQGEQFF. The rearrangement links TRBV2 to TRBJ2-1; a weak D match, TRBD1 (5 bases). V was cut by 1 base and J by 9 bases, with 10 bases left in between. This CDR3 comprises 13 residues. From germline, CDR1 is SNHLY and CDR2 FYNNEI.

The gene calls are TRBV28 and TRBJ1-2; the match to TRBD1 covers 7 bases. Germline CDR1 MDHEN, CDR2 SYDVKM. Trimming cost V 3 bases and J 3 bases; bases outside gene matches: 4. CDR3 length equals 14 residues. For the CDR3, the DNA is TGTGCCAGCAGTTTTCGGGACAGCTACTATGGCTACACCTTC. This sequence encodes CASSFRDSYYGYTF.

This sequence joins TRBV29-1 and TRBJ2-1; 12 nucleotides align to TRBD1. Per germline, CDR1 SQVTM and CDR2 ANQGSEA. The junction had 4 bases not matched to a gene; V was cut back by 5 bases and J by 8 bases. The CDR3 has 13 amino acids. CDR3 sequence reads: CSVSGTGGDEQFF. The DNA for the CDR3 is TGCAGCGTTTCCGGGACAGGGGGCGATGAGCAGTTCTTC.

The chain combines TRBV28 with TRBJ1-3; unclear D gene. This CDR3 has 14 amino acids. Trimming took off 2 bases at V and 4 bases at J, with 9 bases between the two ends. CDR1 MDHEN and CDR2 SYDVKM come from the germline V gene. The CDR3 sequence: CASSLERAGNTIYF. The CDR3 DNA reads TGTGCCAGCAGTTTAGAGAGGGCGGGAAACACCATATATTTT.

The CDR3 here is CATSYLSLGEWNEQFF. DNA of the CDR3: TGTGCCACCAGCTACCTAAGCCTAGGAGAATGGAATGAGCAGTTCTTC. This chain connects TRBV15 to TRBJ2-1; D remains unclear. The V and J ends lost 5 bases and 7 bases respectively, with 21 bases between them. The CDR3 totals 16 residues. Germline CDR1 reads LNHNV; CDR2 reads YYDKDF (reference sequence).

Concerning this clone itself: Its ends do not fully match the called genes, so a read error is possible. The same CDR3 is also encoded by other DNA sequences in this sample. The V call is TRBV6-1, the J call TRBJ1-2, with TRBD1 identical over 8 bases. The CDR3 is made up of 13 amino acids. Germline-derived CDR1 and CDR2 are MNHNS and SASEGT. CDR3 coding DNA: TGTGCCAGCAGTGTCCAGGGGGCGGATGGCTATACCTTC. Encoded protein: CASSVQGADGYTF.

The chain employs TRBV5-1 and TRBJ2-7; 7 positions match TRBD1. This CDR3 has 13 amino acids. Trimming took 4 bases from V and 2 from J; bases not matched to a gene: 3. CDR1 and CDR2 from the germline V gene are SGHRS and YFSETQ. CDR3 DNA sequence: TGCGCCAGCAGCCAGACAGGGACCTACGAGCAGTACTTC. This translates into CASSQTGTYEQYF.

V is TRBV29-1 and J is TRBJ2-5; TRBD2 agrees at 12 bases. The ends lost 7 bases at V and 2 bases at J; junction bases unmatched: 5. Per germline, CDR1 SQVTM and CDR2 ANQGSEA. This CDR3 has 14 amino acids. The CDR3 spells CSATSGGGQETQYF. CDR3 DNA sequence: TGCAGCGCGACTAGCGGGGGAGGGCAAGAGACCCAGTACTTC.

The chain has TRBV9 and TRBJ1-3, with unresolved D. The V gene's germline CDR1 is SGDLS and CDR2 YYNGEE. This CDR3 has 16 amino acids. V gave up 0 bases and J gave up 2 bases, with 12 bases separating them. The CDR3 nucleotides are TGTGCCAGCAGCGTAGCTACCTCAGAGGCTGGAAACACCATATATTTT. Amino acid sequence: CASSVATSEAGNTIYF.

J is TRBJ1-1 and V is TRBV30; D is uncertain. Germline assignment: CDR1 GTSNPN and CDR2 SVGIG (reference sequence). Trimming pared 0 bases from V and 1 base from J, leaving 9 bases between. This CDR3 region has 14 residues. CDR3 coding DNA: TGTGCCTGGAGTGTAAGTCGGGGGAACACTGAAGCTTTCTTT. It is translated as CAWSVSRGNTEAFF.

The J gene is TRBJ2-5, the V gene TRBV30; D is possibly TRBD1 (5 bases). Trimming removed 4 bases from V and 5 bases from J, with 8 bases in between. The CDR3 consists of 11 residues. Germline V gene sequence: CDR1 GTSNPN, CDR2 SVGIG (reference sequence). CDR3 in DNA: TGTGCCTGGACAGGGCCGGAGACCCAGTACTTC. Residues: CAWTGPETQYF. Full variable domain (outside the CDR3, taken from reference TRBV30 and TRBJ2-5): SQTIHQWPATLVQPVGSPLSLECTVEGTSNPNLYWYRQAAGRGLQLLFYSVGIGQISSEVPQNLSASRPQDRQFILSSKKLLLSDSGFYLCAWTGPETQYFGPGTRLLVL.

This chain joins TRBV29-1 and TRBJ1-5; TRBD1 agrees at 8 bases. Per germline, CDR1 SQVTM and CDR2 ANQGSEA. This CDR3 is 13 amino acids long. Trimming removed 6 bases from V and 1 base from J; junction bases left unmatched: 2. The CDR3, as DNA: TGCAGCGTCAGACAGGGGAGCAATCAGCCCCAGCATTTT. This encodes CSVRQGSNQPQHF.

This chain joins TRBV5-6 and TRBJ2-2; 10 bases match TRBD2. CDR3 length: 16 amino acids. From germline, CDR1 is SGHDT and CDR2 YYEEEE. Trimming removed 3 bases from V and 1 base from J; junction bases left unmatched: 3. DNA of the CDR3: TGTGCCAGCAGCTATAGGACTAGCGGGAACACCGGGGAGCTGTTTTTT. This translates into CASSYRTSGNTGELFF. Complete variable domain (other parts from reference TRBV5-6 and TRBJ2-2): DAGVTQSPTHLIKTRGQQVTLRCSPKSGHDTVSWYQQALGQGPQFIFQYYEEEERQRGNFPDRFSGHQFPNYSSELNVNALLLGDSALYLCASSYRTSGNTGELFFGEGSRLTVL.

The chain links TRBV6-1 to TRBJ2-7; 13 positions agree with TRBD2. Unmatched junction bases numbered 5, after V lost 7 bases and J lost 2 bases. The CDR3 contains 15 residues. Germline V gene data show CDR1 as MNHNS and CDR2 as SASEGT. The CDR3 DNA follows: TGTGCCAGCACCCGACTAGCGGGGGGAACCTACGAGCAGTACTTC. It yields the protein CASTRLAGGTYEQYF.

The rearrangement uses TRBV27 and TRBJ2-2; 13 bases line up with TRBD2. Germline CDR1 is MNHEY and CDR2 is SMNVEV (reference sequence). The CDR3 loop spans 17 amino acids. With 2 bases clipped from V and 9 bases from J, the junction kept 9 bases outside the gene matches. CDR3 in DNA: TGTGCCAGCAGTTTAAGGACTAGCGGGAGAATGGAGCGGGAGCTGTTTTTT. It encodes CASSLRTSGRMERELFF.

The genes are TRBV5-4 and TRBJ1-3; a possible D gene is TRBD1 (5 bases). CDR1 and CDR2 from the germline V gene are SGHNT and YYREEE (reference sequence). The CDR3 runs 16 residues. The ends were cut back, 4 bases at V and 2 bases at J, with 16 bases in the middle. CDR3 in amino acids: CASSVDPGLTGNTIYF. CDR3 coding DNA: TGTGCCAGCAGCGTAGACCCGGGACTTACTGGAAACACCATATATTTT.

As concerns this clone: In this CDR3 the conserved last residue, phenylalanine or tryptophan, is missing, so a read error is likely. The limits of the CDR3 on the DNA are not certain, so only TCRdb's listed CDR3 is given. The J gene is TRBJ1-2, the V gene TRBV30. CDR1 and CDR2 (germline): GTSNPN, SVGIG (reference sequence). The CDR3 is 10 residues long, counting both termini. The CDR3 here is CARRRDGIKS.

The gene calls are TRBV6-1 and TRBJ1-4; D remains unclear. Germline V gene lookup returns CDR1 MNHNS and CDR2 SASEGT. CDR3 size: 14 residues. Trimming cost V 7 bases and J 6 bases, with 15 bases left between them. The CDR3 loop reads CASTPGVGYEKLFF. In DNA form, the CDR3 reads TGTGCCAGCACCCCCGGGGTGGGCTATGAAAAACTGTTTTTT.

This chain joins TRBV27 and TRBJ1-6; no clear D gene. Germline loops: CDR1 MNHEY, CDR2 SMNVEV (reference sequence). The CDR3 is made up of 13 amino acids. The ends were cut back, 3 bases at V and 10 bases at J, with 10 bases in the middle. CDR3 in amino acids: CASSFFRGSPLHF. CDR3 sequence (DNA): TGTGCCAGCAGTTTCTTCCGTGGCTCACCCCTCCACTTT.

The rearrangement links TRBV19 to TRBJ1-5; TRBD1 matches at 8 bases. The ends lost 5 bases at V and 5 bases at J; junction bases unmatched: 5. There are 14 residues in the CDR3. Per the germline V gene, CDR1 is LNHDA and CDR2 is SQIVND (reference sequence). CDR3 nucleotide sequence: TGTGCCAGTAGTTTACAGGGGGGGGATCAGCCCCAGCATTTT. It encodes CASSLQGGDQPQHF.